This TCR beta chain was observed in a study of a mutant IDH1 vaccine in newly diagnosed glioma. At the level of the study: Before enrollment, the patients had been treated with radiotherapy alone, temozolomide alone, or both together. Most of them had received both.

The germline V and J ends were trimmed by 6 bases and 4 bases, with 15 bases remaining between them. The V gene's germline CDR1 is KGHSH and CDR2 LQKENI. There are 14 residues in the CDR3. Data came from immunoSEQ multiplex PCR; TCRdb stores just in-frame clones and leaves some out. The table includes about 16,000 clones, 95% to 96% detected once. Time point given: baseline, week 1 (first vaccination visit). Specified treatment: pre-vaccination baseline after standard-of-care therapy. Sequencing used peripheral blood mononuclear cells (PBMCs), obtained from a glioma patient treated with radiotherapy, temozolomide or both. The clonotype was recovered from a woman aged 18-30 years with glioma. Some clones in this sample may be carry-over from other donors' samples. The V and J genes are TRBV18 and TRBJ1-2, with D possibly TRBD1 on 6 matching bases. The CDR3 sequence is CASSPAGDIYGYTF. The CDR3 DNA reads as TGTGCCAGCTCCCCCGCGGGGGACATCTATGGCTACACCTTC.